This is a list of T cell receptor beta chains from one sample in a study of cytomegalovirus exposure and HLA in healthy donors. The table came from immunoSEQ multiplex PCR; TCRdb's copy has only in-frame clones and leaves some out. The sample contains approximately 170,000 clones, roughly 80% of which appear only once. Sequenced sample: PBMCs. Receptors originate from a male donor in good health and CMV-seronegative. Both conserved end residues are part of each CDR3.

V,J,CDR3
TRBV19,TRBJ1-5,CASSPRDQPQHF
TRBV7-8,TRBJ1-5,CASSLEVAGGPNQPQHF
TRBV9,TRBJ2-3,CASSAEVDTQYF
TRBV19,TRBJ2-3,CASSMEVTTDTQYF
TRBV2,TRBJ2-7,CASSEYRSYEQYF
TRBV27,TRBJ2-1,CASSPGALAFEQFF
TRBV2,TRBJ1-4,CASSGRGSEKLFF
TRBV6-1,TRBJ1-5,CASSWDSNSNQPQHF
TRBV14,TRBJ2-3,CASSQLTSGLTDTQYF
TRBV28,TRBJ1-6,CASTPGLSNSPLHF
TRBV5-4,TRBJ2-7,CASSRTLGLAGDSEQYF
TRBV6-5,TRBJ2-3,CASSSGRGTDTQYF
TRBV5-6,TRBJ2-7,CASSRDFSYEQYF
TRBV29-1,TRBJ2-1,CSVVPSGRYNEQFF
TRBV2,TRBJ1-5,CASSDLGQGAGQPQHF
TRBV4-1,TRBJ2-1,CASRSGVLGVGEQFF
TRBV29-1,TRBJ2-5,CSVETAGGGKTQYF
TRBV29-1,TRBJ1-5,CSVMVTGGHGNQPQHF
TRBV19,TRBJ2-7,CASSSRTSGRAIEQYF
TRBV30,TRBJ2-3,CAWSVVERTDTQYF
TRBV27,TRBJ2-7,CASSPLDSPYEQYF
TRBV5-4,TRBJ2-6,CASSLSTGGRSGANVLTF
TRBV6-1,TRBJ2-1,CASSELRTASNNEQFF
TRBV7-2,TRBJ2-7,CASSLAGLADYEQYF
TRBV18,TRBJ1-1,CASSPRGRGTEAFF
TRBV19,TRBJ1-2,CASRSGQGDYYGYTF
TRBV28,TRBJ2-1,CASRTPGLAGYNEQFF
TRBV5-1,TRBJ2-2,CASSLASGQGNTGELFF